One and the same sample provided the 9 T cell receptor beta chains below, sequenced in a study of cytomegalovirus exposure and HLA in healthy donors. The PCR made use of 60 Vbeta and 13 Jbeta primers. The assay was immunoSEQ multiplex PCR, and TCRdb's table has in-frame clones only and misses some. Counted here are under 200,000 clones, roughly 78% occurring once; the ten biggest clones make up 1%. The sequenced sample was PBMCs. These receptors originate from a woman aged 50 to 65 in good health and CMV-seropositive.

The gene calls are TRBV5-1 and TRBJ2-5; D possibly corresponds to TRBD2 (5 bases). The CDR3 runs 17 residues. CDR1 and CDR2 from the germline V gene are SGHRS and YFSETQ. Trimming stripped 0 bases from V and 2 bases from J, with 17 bases between. CDR3 amino acids: CASSLAPKREIQETQYF. CDR3 nucleotides: TGCGCCAGCAGCTTGGCCCCTAAAAGGGAGATACAAGAGACCCAGTACTTC.

The gene calls are TRBV4-3 and TRBJ2-5; perhaps TRBD2 as D (6 bases). The CDR3 runs to 14 residues. Germline loops: CDR1 LGHNA, CDR2 YSLEER. V lost 1 base and J lost 6, with 12 bases in between. CDR3 sequence (DNA): TGCGCCAGCAGCCAAGCGGGACTGCCACAGACCCAGTACTTC. Protein sequence: CASSQAGLPQTQYF.

This clone was seen a few times. The gene calls are TRBV5-4 and TRBJ1-1, with D possibly matching TRBD1 (6 bases). V shed 1 base and J shed 2 bases, with 9 bases lying between them. CDR1 is SGHNT and CDR2 is YYREEE in the germline V gene (reference sequence). This CDR3 region has 14 residues. CDR3 DNA: TGTGCCAGCAGCTTGAGCAGGGGAAACACTGAAGCTTTCTTT. Translated, it gives CASSLSRGNTEAFF.

This chain links TRBV7-9 with TRBJ1-4; 8 positions match TRBD1. The CDR3 has 16 residues. V lost 1 base and J lost 8; bases outside the gene matches: 9. Germline V gene sequence: CDR1 SEHNR, CDR2 FQNEAQ (reference sequence). CDR3 sequence reads: CASSLGQGAGEEKLFF. In DNA form, the CDR3 reads TGTGCCAGCAGCTTAGGTCAGGGGGCTGGCGAGGAAAAACTGTTTTTT.

V usage is TRBV6-5 and J usage is TRBJ1-2; a weak D match, TRBD1 (5 bases). The CDR3 length is 13 residues. Germline V gene sequence: CDR1 MNHEY, CDR2 SVGAGI. The V end lost 6 bases, the J end lost 0 bases, and 8 bases lay between the germline ends. CDR3 sequence: CASRQTANYGYTF. CDR3 DNA sequence: TGTGCCAGCAGACAGACAGCTAACTATGGCTACACCTTC.

CDR3 protein: CASRSGGLLYNEQFF. CDR3 DNA: TGTGCCAGTAGGTCGGGAGGCCTACTCTACAATGAGCAGTTCTTC. This chain connects TRBV19 to TRBJ2-1; 7 bases line up with TRBD2. The CDR3 has 15 residues. Unmatched junction bases numbered 8, after V lost 6 bases and J lost 3 bases. Germline values: CDR1 LNHDA, CDR2 SQIVND (reference sequence). The full variable domain, rest sourced from reference TRBV19 and TRBJ2-1, is DGGITQSPKYLFRKEGQNVTLSCEQNLNHDAMYWYRQDPGQGLRLIYYSQIVNDFQKGDIAEGYSVSREKKESFPLTVTSAQKNPTAFYLCASRSGGLLYNEQFFGPGTRLTVL.

The chain has TRBV9 and TRBJ1-3; no definite D call. The CDR3 contains 14 residues. The germline V and J ends were trimmed by 4 bases and 1 base, with 9 bases remaining between them. CDR1 SGDLS and CDR2 YYNGEE come from the germline V gene. The CDR3, as DNA: TGTGCCAGCAGCCCTCAGTTATCTGGAAACACCATATATTTT. It translates to CASSPQLSGNTIYF.

V and J are TRBV28 and TRBJ1-6, with 8 bases that match TRBD1. Germline assignment: CDR1 MDHEN and CDR2 SYDVKM. The CDR3 totals 17 residues. Losses at the gene ends were 3 bases for V and 0 bases for J; bases not matched to a gene: 4. Written as DNA, the CDR3 is TGTGCCAGCAGTTTGAGGGGACAGGCCTCCTATAATTCACCCCTCCACTTT. It encodes CASSLRGQASYNSPLHF.

To note about this clone: A junction boundary mismatches the germline segment, possibly from a read error. CDR3 nucleotide sequence: TGTTCCAGCAGCTTGAACGCTAACAATGAGCAGTTCTTC. Amino acids: CSSSLNANNEQFF. The chain has TRBV7-9 and TRBJ2-1; no clear D. Looked up from germline, CDR1 is SEHNR and CDR2 is FQNEAQ (reference sequence). CDR3 length: 13 amino acids.